A selection of T cell receptor beta chains follows, all from one sample in a study of metastatic and nonmetastatic thyroid tumors. TCRdb re-clonotyped the PCR reads via MiXCR. The table lists tens of thousands of clones, about a fifth of them singletons. The sequenced sample consisted of blood. All receptors come from a female donor with papillary thyroid cancer or a benign thyroid nodule (not recorded which). Some clones in this sample may be carry-over from other donors' samples. CDR3s include the opening cysteine and the closing phenylalanine or tryptophan. Fields, in order: CDR3 protein, V gene, J gene.

CDR3aa: CASSNLVSIQYF
v_gene: TRBV11-2
j_gene: TRBJ2-4

CDR3aa: CASSPGLAGADTQYF
v_gene: TRBV18
j_gene: TRBJ2-3

CDR3aa: CSATKMETSSYEQYF
v_gene: TRBV20-1
j_gene: TRBJ2-7

CDR3aa: CASSTGTSDFYNEQFF
v_gene: TRBV10-1
j_gene: TRBJ2-1

CDR3aa: CASSVEFGRGETQHF
v_gene: TRBV9
j_gene: TRBJ2-5

CDR3aa: CASSGLGAGEADTQYF
v_gene: TRBV5-6
j_gene: TRBJ2-3

CDR3aa: CASSLGGDEQYF
v_gene: TRBV27
j_gene: TRBJ2-7

CDR3aa: CASSLIGTEYGYTF
v_gene: TRBV5-1
j_gene: TRBJ1-2

CDR3aa: CASKGIDLSYEQYF
v_gene: TRBV6-2/TRBV6-3
j_gene: TRBJ2-7

CDR3aa: CSAESWARDREMAFF
v_gene: TRBV20-1
j_gene: TRBJ1-1

CDR3aa: CASSQSGDQPQHF
v_gene: TRBV4-3
j_gene: TRBJ1-5

CDR3aa: CASSLASGSGSNTGELFF
v_gene: TRBV7-6
j_gene: TRBJ2-2

CDR3aa: CASSRGTGCIYGYTF
v_gene: TRBV12-3/TRBV12-4
j_gene: TRBJ1-2

CDR3aa: CASSLGGQGRSYEQYF
v_gene: TRBV5-1
j_gene: TRBJ2-7

CDR3aa: CASSIPHYDIQYNEQFF
v_gene: TRBV19
j_gene: TRBJ2-1

CDR3aa: CASSISARQGSGYTF
v_gene: TRBV19
j_gene: TRBJ1-2

CDR3aa: CASSLSTGPYEQYF
v_gene: TRBV6-2/TRBV6-3
j_gene: TRBJ2-7

CDR3aa: CASSPPGQLTDTQYF
v_gene: TRBV12-3/TRBV12-4
j_gene: TRBJ2-3

CDR3aa: CASSFREISYEQYF
v_gene: TRBV2
j_gene: TRBJ2-7

CDR3aa: CASRAGGTDTQYF
v_gene: TRBV6-1
j_gene: TRBJ2-3

CDR3aa: CASSLGGGLYEQYF
v_gene: TRBV5-1
j_gene: TRBJ2-7

CDR3aa: CASRRQGLDGYTF
v_gene: TRBV28
j_gene: TRBJ1-2

CDR3aa: CASSKGTSWSIISYEQYF
v_gene: TRBV6-1
j_gene: TRBJ2-7

CDR3aa: CATSDPGQGLGQFF
v_gene: TRBV24-1
j_gene: TRBJ2-1

CDR3aa: CASRRDRGLTYEQYF
v_gene: TRBV28
j_gene: TRBJ2-7

CDR3aa: CASSEALGTGQYEQYF
v_gene: TRBV6-1
j_gene: TRBJ2-7

CDR3aa: CASSWDRVNYGYTF
v_gene: TRBV12-3/TRBV12-4
j_gene: TRBJ1-2

CDR3aa: CASSTWTGVMSTEAFF
v_gene: TRBV12-3/TRBV12-4
j_gene: TRBJ1-1

CDR3aa: CSARDNLGRTGGFFNYGYTF
v_gene: TRBV20-1
j_gene: TRBJ1-2

CDR3aa: CAISEGLTEGTGELFF
v_gene: TRBV10-3
j_gene: TRBJ2-2

CDR3aa: CASSQVVQSSNQPQHF
v_gene: TRBV4-1
j_gene: TRBJ1-5

CDR3aa: CASSLVGEAGNYGYTF
v_gene: TRBV12-3/TRBV12-4
j_gene: TRBJ1-2

CDR3aa: CSASNTGSNEQFF
v_gene: TRBV20-1
j_gene: TRBJ2-1

CDR3aa: CASSQGGLAALRGETQYF
v_gene: TRBV4-1
j_gene: TRBJ2-5

CDR3aa: CAWRTRNSGANVLTF
v_gene: TRBV30
j_gene: TRBJ2-6

CDR3aa: CASSAAYRGIKQFF
v_gene: TRBV9
j_gene: TRBJ2-1

CDR3aa: CASSGSGSGETQYF
v_gene: TRBV2
j_gene: TRBJ2-5

CDR3aa: CASSSRTSGFPYEQYF
v_gene: TRBV7-8
j_gene: TRBJ2-7

CDR3aa: CASSLTRTDEQFF
v_gene: TRBV19
j_gene: TRBJ2-1

CDR3aa: CASSLGGATANEKLFF
v_gene: TRBV7-2
j_gene: TRBJ1-4

CDR3aa: CATRTSGLSGANVLTF
v_gene: TRBV6-1
j_gene: TRBJ2-6

CDR3aa: CASSVGGGGTDTQYF
v_gene: TRBV9
j_gene: TRBJ2-3

CDR3aa: CASSLFSGRGIYDQYF
v_gene: TRBV12-3/TRBV12-4
j_gene: TRBJ2-7